This T cell receptor beta chain originates from a study of molecular identifiers for immune sequencing clone quantification. Study in general: Replicate RNA from about 19,000 or 110,000 naive CD8 T cells formed five aliquots; four were sequenced.

This clonotype was seen a few times. For naive CD8 T cells, sorting used the CD8+CD4-CCR7+CD45RA+ phenotype. Previously reported methods and listed TCR primers produced the bulk TCR libraries. Via MiXCR, TCRdb re-called the PCR reads, giving one row per CDR3 protein. The profile shows more than 550,000 distinct CDR3 sequences, over 25% of them singletons. The junction had 2 bases not matched to a gene; V was cut back by 1 base and J by 3 bases. CDR1 is MGHRA and CDR2 is YSYEKL in the germline V gene. CDR3 length: 15 amino acids. V usage is TRBV4-1 and J usage is TRBJ2-7; 11 positions agree with TRBD2. The TCR comes from a human donor in good health. Some libraries in this study had Jurkat cell RNA spiked in. The source material was naive CD8+ T cells from blood, with Jurkat cell RNA spiked in. Subset indicated: FACS-sorted CD8+CD4-CCR7+CD45RA+ naive T cells. The DNA of the CDR3 is TGCGCCAGCAGCCAAGTAACTAGCGGGGGCTACGAGCAGTACTTC. This encodes CASSQVTSGGYEQYF.